The clone carrying this TCR beta chain has more than one count but fewer than ten. TCRdb recomputed calls from the 5' RACE reads with MiXCR, one row per CDR3 protein. The repertoire holds roughly 470,000 distinct CDR3 sequences, with approximately 14% as singletons. The CDR3 consists of 18 residues. From germline, CDR1 is DFQATT and CDR2 SNEGSKA (reference sequence). V lost 4 bases and J lost 1; bases outside the gene matches: 15. This specimen comes from a study of identical twins. The sample was also reused in another study, on yellow fever vaccine responses in identical twins.

This sequence originates from a woman between 18 and 29 years old in good health. This chain uses TRBV20-1 with TRBJ1-5, with 8 bases matching TRBD1. The specimen was CD4+ T cells sorted from blood. The CDR3 protein is CSAINPRTGKGSNQPQHF. The CDR3 nucleotides read TGCAGTGCTATAAACCCTAGGACAGGGAAGGGGAGCAATCAGCCCCAGCATTTT.